The 10 T cell receptor beta chains in this list originate from one sample, sequenced in a study of T cell repertoires in cytomegalovirus infection. TCRdb used MiXCR to reprocess the reads, holding one entry per CDR3 protein. The table includes 640,000 or so distinct CDR3 sequences, about 33% detected once. For these receptors, no antigen is known. This specimen was cultured PBMCs, taken from culture after CMV antigen stimulation. The source of these receptors is a human donor in good health (CMV status not recorded). Some clones in this sample may be carry-over from other donors' samples.

The chain carries TRBV2 and TRBJ1-5; no clear D gene. V lost 3 bases, J lost 0 bases, and 6 bases lay in between. The CDR3 length is 14 residues. Germline V gives CDR1 SNHLY, CDR2 FYNNEI. The CDR3, as DNA: TGTGCCAGCAGTGACCTGTATAGCAATCAGCCCCAGCATTTT. Translated, it gives CASSDLYSNQPQHF.

In its sample, this clonotype was seen a few times. The rearrangement links TRBV7-2 to TRBJ2-3, with D unresolved. The ends were cut back, 3 bases at V and 2 bases at J, with 6 bases in the middle. CDR3 length: 13 amino acids. The germline V gene encodes CDR1 SGHTA and CDR2 FQGNSA. The CDR3 DNA sequence: TGTGCCAGCAGCTTTTTCCCCACAGATACGCAGTATTTT. This codes for CASSFFPTDTQYF.

This clonotype was found a few times. The CDR3 spells CASSSPTGAFF. The CDR3 region has the DNA TGTGCCAGCAGCAGCCCCACGGGAGCTTTCTTT. The chain recombines TRBV11-2 with TRBJ1-1, with unresolved D. Between the trimmed V and J ends, which lost 5 bases and 10 bases, there was a span of 11 bases. Per germline, CDR1 SGHAT and CDR2 FQNNGV. The CDR3 loop spans 11 amino acids.

This clonotype appeared a few times. This chain connects TRBV20-1 to TRBJ2-1, with a weak D call TRBD2 (6 bases). Trimming pared 2 bases from V and 3 bases from J, leaving 11 bases between. In germline, CDR1 is DFQATT, CDR2 SNEGSKA (reference sequence). The CDR3 extends over 14 amino acids. The CDR3 bases are TGCAGTGCTAGAAAACTAGCAGGCTACAATGAGCAGTTCTTC. Its translation: CSARKLAGYNEQFF.

As DNA, the CDR3 is TGTGCCAGCAGCTTAGCACTTAGCGGAGCGACCATATATTTT. Protein: CASSLALSGATIYF. This chain connects TRBV7-2 to TRBJ1-3; no definite D call. V shed 0 bases and J shed 10 bases, with 13 bases lying between them. The CDR3 sequence is 14 residues long. Germline assignment: CDR1 SGHTA and CDR2 FQGNSA. Based on the CDR3 plus reference TRBV7-2 and TRBJ1-3, the full variable domain is GAGVSQSPSNKVTEKGKDVELRCDPISGHTALYWYRQSLGQGLEFLIYFQGNSAPDKSGLPSDRFSAERTGGSVSTLTIQRTQQEDSAVYLCASSLALSGATIYFGEGSWLTVV.

The rearrangement uses TRBV6-2 or TRBV6-3 and TRBJ2-7; D may be TRBD2 (9 bases). Per germline, CDR1 MNHEY and CDR2 SVGEGT. V gave up 7 bases and J gave up 0 bases, with 19 bases separating them. CDR3 size: 16 residues. The CDR3 nucleotides are TGTGCCAGCACCCCGAGCGGGGGGACAGGCTCCTACGAGCAGTACTTC. This codes for CASTPSGGTGSYEQYF.

This clonotype was seen only a few times. This sequence joins TRBV7-2 and TRBJ2-5; 10 nucleotides line up with TRBD2. Looked up from germline, CDR1 is SGHTA and CDR2 is FQGNSA. The CDR3 is 16 amino acids. With 4 bases clipped from V and 7 bases from J, the junction kept 12 bases outside the gene matches. The CDR3 reads CASSSASGRASGTQYF. In DNA, the CDR3 is TGTGCCAGCAGCTCCGCGAGCGGGAGGGCCTCGGGGACCCAGTACTTC.

This clonotype was found a few times. The chain links TRBV7-9 to TRBJ2-1; the match to TRBD2 covers 12 bases. From germline, CDR1 is SEHNR and CDR2 FQNEAQ (reference sequence). There are 15 residues in the CDR3. With 6 bases clipped from V and 6 bases from J, the junction kept 6 bases outside the gene matches. The CDR3 nucleotides are TGTGCCAGCAGGCCAGGACTAGCGGGAAGCAATGAGCAGTTCTTC. Translated, it gives CASRPGLAGSNEQFF.

This chain joins TRBV20-1 and TRBJ2-5; D remains unclear. V lost 5 bases and J 7 bases, leaving 14 bases between the germline ends. The CDR3 is 12 residues long. Per the germline V gene, CDR1 is DFQATT and CDR2 is SNEGSKA (reference sequence). The CDR3 sequence is CSAPPRRGTQYF. The CDR3 region has the DNA TGCAGTGCTCCCCCAAGACGTGGGACCCAGTACTTC.

The chain employs TRBV4-2 and TRBJ2-1; D is uncertain. There are 18 residues in the CDR3. V lost 1 base, J lost 0 bases, and 16 bases lay in between. Per the germline V gene, CDR1 is LGHNA and CDR2 is YNFKEQ. CDR3: CASSQGGYSQYSYNEQFF. The CDR3 DNA follows: TGTGCCAGCAGCCAAGGGGGTTACAGCCAATACTCCTACAATGAGCAGTTCTTC.